The next 28 T cell receptor delta chains were all read from a single sample in a study of gamma-delta chains in newborns, infants, children. TCRdb re-called clones from the reads using CATT. The data hold about 8,500 delta-chain clones, with around 3.4% observed a single time. Sequencing was performed on blood. Every receptor here comes from a child who was a newborn, infant or young child, either healthy, febrile or measles-vaccinated (not recorded which).

This clone was seen a few times. The protein recorded in TCRdb matches a much larger clone and deviates from this DNA's translation at residue 11, suggesting a read error; the protein here is obtained by translating the DNA. V usage is TRDV2 and J usage is TRDJ2, with 10 bases identical to TRDD3. From germline, CDR1 is GEAIGNYY and CDR2 EKD. CDR3 length equals 16 residues. CDR3 bases: TGTGCCTGTGACACCGTGGGGGATACTTTGGCAGCACAACTCTTCTTT. It yields the protein CACDTVGDTLAAQLFF.

A word on this clone: A much bigger clone sits one base away, suggesting this may be a read error. The J gene is TRDJ3, the V gene TRDV2, with TRDD3 matching 13 bases. The CDR3 is made up of 21 amino acids. Per germline, CDR1 GEAIGNYY and CDR2 EKD. DNA of the CDR3: TGTGCCTGTGACGCCTTACTGGGGGATACGCATAGCTCCTGGGACACCCGACAGAGGTTTTTC. Protein: CACDALLGDTHSSWDTRQRFF.

In regard to this clone: The TCRdb protein, from a much larger clone, departs from this DNA's translation at residue 9, likely by read error; the protein shown derives from the DNA. This chain joins TRDV2 and TRDJ1, with 8 bases matching TRDD3. The CDR3 totals 17 residues. V shed 3 bases, J shed 0 bases, and the junction held 11 bases outside the gene matches. Germline V CDR1 and CDR2: GEAIGNYY, EKD. CDR3 DNA: TGTGCCTGTGACGCCTTACTGGGGGGTACGTACACCGATAAACTCATCTTT. It specifies CACDALLGGTYTDKLIF.

With regard to this clone: The junction departs from the called germline gene at one end, perhaps through a read error. This same CDR3 is encoded by further DNA sequences in the sample. The chain uses TRDV2 and TRDJ1; 11 bases align to TRDD3. The CDR3 sequence is 18 residues long. Germline V gene lookup returns CDR1 GEAIGNYY and CDR2 EKD. CDR3 DNA: TGTGCCTGTGACACCCTACTGGGGGATAGGTTAAAGACCGACAAACTCATCTTT. Translation: CACDTLLGDRLKTDKLIF.

This clone was seen more than once but under ten times. This could be a read error, since a much larger clone is one nucleotide away. This specimen includes other DNA sequences encoding the same CDR3. The V gene is TRDV2, the J gene TRDJ2; 11 nucleotides line up with TRDD3. The V gene's germline CDR1 is GEAIGNYY and CDR2 EKD. The CDR3 is 14 amino acids. CDR3 nucleotide sequence: TGTGCCTGTGATCTCCTGGGGGATACAGCGCAACTCTTCTTT. Amino acid sequence: CACDLLGDTAQLFF.

The table lists this clone with a few counts. One end of the junction varies from germline; a read error may be responsible. Other DNA sequences in the same sample also yield this CDR3. V usage is TRDV2 and J usage is TRDJ1; 9 bases match TRDD3. Germline V lookup: CDR1 GEAIGNYY, CDR2 EKD. The CDR3 sequence is 16 residues long. The CDR3, as DNA: TGTGCTTGTGACTTACTGGGGGACGGGTACACCGATAAACTCATCTTT. Translating it yields CACDLLGDGYTDKLIF.

This clone is medium-sized within its sample. The chain combines TRDV2 with TRDJ2; 9 nucleotides agree with TRDD3. Germline-derived CDR1 and CDR2 are GEAIGNYY and EKD. The CDR3 runs to 16 residues. J gave up 0 bases and V 2 bases, and 3 bases lay outside the gene matches. CDR3 amino acids: CACDKMGDTLTAQLFF. CDR3 in DNA: TGTGCCTGTGACAAAATGGGGGATACTTTGACAGCACAACTCTTCTTT.

This clone is judged medium-sized. A far more abundant clone sits one base away, making this likely a read error. This same CDR3 is encoded by further DNA sequences in the sample. The V gene is TRDV2, the J gene TRDJ3, with 8 bases identical to TRDD3. Germline loops: CDR1 GEAIGNYY, CDR2 EKD. The CDR3 is 17 residues long. CDR3 bases: TGTGCCTGCGACACCTGGGGGAGCTCCTGGGACACCCGACAGATGTTTTTC. It codes for CACDTWGSSWDTRQMFF.

This clone was seen repeatedly, ten times or more. Other DNA sequences of this sample code for an identical CDR3. The CDR3 DNA sequence: TGTGCCTGTGACACCCTGGGGGATCGTTCCTGGGACACCCGACAGATGTTTTTC. This codes for CACDTLGDRSWDTRQMFF. V gene TRDV2 combines with J gene TRDJ3, with TRDD3 identical over 9 bases. Germline V gives CDR1 GEAIGNYY, CDR2 EKD. The CDR3 has 18 residues. Unmatched junction bases numbered 3, after V lost 0 bases and J lost 1 base.

V usage is TRDV2 and J usage is TRDJ1; 7 bases map to TRDD3. With V trimmed by 1 base and J by 5 bases, 3 bases remained unmatched. The CDR3 is 13 residues long. Germline CDR1 is GEAIGNYY and CDR2 is EKD. The CDR3 region is CACDTLGIDKLIF. The CDR3 coding sequence is TGTGCCTGTGACACGTTGGGGATAGATAAACTCATCTTT.

This clone showed up just a few times. Other DNA sequences of this sample code for an identical CDR3. The chain is built from TRDV2 and TRDJ3, with 8 bases fitting TRDD3. Trimming at V came to 1 base and at J to 0 bases, leaving 7 bases not matched to a gene. From germline, CDR1 is GEAIGNYY and CDR2 EKD. This CDR3 has 19 residues. The CDR3 bases are TGTGCCTGTGACACGGGGGATATAAGGAGCTCCTGGGACACCCGACAGATGTTTTTC. Protein sequence: CACDTGDIRSSWDTRQMFF.

By sample share, this clone is medium-sized (0.01 to 0.1%). This same CDR3 is encoded by further DNA sequences in the sample. This chain uses TRDV2 with TRDJ1; 13 bases fit TRDD3. The length of the CDR3 is 16 residues. Germline V gene sequence: CDR1 GEAIGNYY, CDR2 EKD. The J segment lost 0 bases and the V segment lost 3 bases, leaving 3 bases of the junction unmatched. CDR3 protein: CACDVLGDTHTDKLIF. In DNA form, the CDR3 reads TGTGCCTGTGACGTACTGGGGGATACGCACACCGATAAACTCATCTTT.

This clone is medium-sized in the sample. Other DNA variants within this sample encode the same CDR3. The V gene is TRDV2, the J gene TRDJ1; TRDD3 aligns across 9 bases. From germline, CDR1 is GEAIGNYY and CDR2 EKD. This CDR3 region has 16 residues. V shed 0 bases and J 0 bases; nucleotides not matched to a gene: 4. CDR3 sequence reads: CACDTGGYWYTDKLIF. In DNA form, the CDR3 reads TGTGCCTGTGACACCGGGGGATACTGGTACACCGATAAACTCATCTTT.

This clone was recorded a few times. The chain employs TRDV2 and TRDJ3; 9 bases align to TRDD3. The germline gives CDR1 GEAIGNYY, CDR2 EKD. V shed 3 bases and J 0 bases; nucleotides not matched to a gene: 14. This CDR3 region has 21 residues. The CDR3 loop is CACDPAAFTGGPSWDTRQMFF. The CDR3 nucleotides read TGTGCCTGTGACCCAGCGGCTTTTACTGGGGGACCCTCCTGGGACACCCGACAGATGTTTTTC.

This clone has a handful of counts. The chain carries TRDV2 and TRDJ3, with 13 bases aligning to TRDD3. The CDR3 is 19 residues long. The J segment lost 2 bases and the V segment lost 5 bases, leaving 8 bases of the junction unmatched. Per germline, CDR1 GEAIGNYY and CDR2 EKD. The DNA of the CDR3 is TGTGCCTGTGGAGGAACTGGGGGATACGGCCCCTGGGACACCCGACAGATGTTTTTC. As protein: CACGGTGGYGPWDTRQMFF.

Details on this clone: Compared with germline, one end of the junction differs, possibly owing to a read error. The V gene is TRDV1, the J gene TRDJ2; 11 nucleotides match TRDD3. The length of the CDR3 is 20 residues. In germline, CDR1 is TSWWSYY, CDR2 QGS. The CDR3 is CAPGELSYWGIVGMTAQLFF. CDR3 nucleotides: TGTGCTCCTGGGGAACTATCCTACTGGGGGATAGTGGGGATGACAGCACAACTCTTCTTT.

As regards this clone: Just one base apart from a much larger clone, this may be a read error. The same CDR3 arises from other DNA sequences in this sample as well. The V call is TRDV2, the J call TRDJ3, with 12 nucleotides matching TRDD3. The CDR3 consists of 18 residues. The germline gives CDR1 GEAIGNYY, CDR2 EKD. The chain's CDR3 is CACDTGGYSSWDTRQMFF. The CDR3 DNA sequence: TGTGCCTGTGATACTGGGGGATACAGCTCCTGGGACACCCGACAAATGTTTTTC.

This clone occurred a few times. A read error is possible here, since a much larger clone lies one base away. The sample has other DNA sequences that encode this CDR3 too. The chain employs TRDV2 and TRDJ3; 8 bases map to TRDD3. Looked up from germline, CDR1 is GEAIGNYY and CDR2 is EKD. The CDR3 contains 21 residues. Trimming took 0 bases from V and 0 from J; bases not matched to a gene: 12. CDR3 bases: TGTGCCTGTGACACCGGCTTCGTCGGGGGATATAGCTCCTGGGACACCCGACAGATGTTTTTC. This sequence encodes CACDTGFVGGYSSWDTRQMFF.

This clone is deemed medium-sized. One base away lies a much larger clone, so this may be a sequencing read error. This chain joins TRDV2 and TRDJ1; 7 bases fit TRDD3. The V gene end was trimmed by 3 bases and the J gene end by 2 bases; junction bases not matched to a gene: 2. The CDR3 consists of 13 residues. Germline lookup yields CDR1 GEAIGNYY and CDR2 EKD. The CDR3 loop is CACDSWGTDKLIF. DNA of the CDR3: TGTGCCTGTGACTCCTGGGGGACCGATAAACTCATCTTT.

On this clone: The mismatch at residue 7 between this DNA's translation and the TCRdb protein of a much larger clone likely reflects a read error; the protein shown is translated from the DNA. J is TRDJ1 and V is TRDV2; 11 bases are a match to TRDD3. V was clipped by 3 bases and J by 4 bases; unmatched bases: 15. Germline V gene lookup returns CDR1 GEAIGNYY and CDR2 EKD. The CDR3 is 18 amino acids. DNA of the CDR3: TGTGCCTGTGACCTCCCCCAAAAGTACTGGGGGATAAACGATAAACTCATCTTT. This codes for CACDLPQKYWGINDKLIF.

By its share, this clone is medium-sized. The V and J genes are TRDV2 and TRDJ3, with D possibly TRDD3 on 6 matching bases. This CDR3 is 19 amino acids long. Germline CDR1 reads GEAIGNYY; CDR2 reads EKD. V was pared by 0 bases and J by 0 bases, with 14 bases between. CDR3 sequence (DNA): TGTGCCTGTGACACCTGGGGATCGGCGCACTCCTGGGACACCCGACAGATGTTTTTC. It encodes CACDTWGSAHSWDTRQMFF.

This clone was seen a handful of times. This chain connects TRDV2 to TRDJ1; 7 bases map to TRDD3. Trimming cost V 3 bases and J 0 bases; bases outside gene matches: 9. The CDR3 totals 16 residues. The germline gives CDR1 GEAIGNYY, CDR2 EKD. CDR3 protein: CACDGSWGPYTDKLIF. The CDR3 DNA sequence: TGTGCCTGTGACGGCTCCTGGGGGCCTTACACCGATAAACTCATCTTT.

About this clone: Since a much larger clone is just one base distant, this may be a read error. This chain connects TRDV2 to TRDJ3, with TRDD3 identical over 9 bases. The CDR3 spans 19 residues. Germline-derived CDR1 and CDR2 are GEAIGNYY and EKD. The CDR3 reads CACDKVLGESSWGTRQMFF. In DNA form, the CDR3 reads TGTGCCTGTGACAAAGTACTGGGGGAGAGCTCCTGGGGCACCCGACAGATGTTTTTC.

This clone was seen more than once but under ten times. This could be a read error, since a much larger clone is one nucleotide away. Other DNA variants within this sample encode the same CDR3. The rearrangement joins TRDV2 to TRDJ3, with TRDD3 identical over 8 bases. In germline, CDR1 is GEAIGNYY, CDR2 EKD. This CDR3 has 19 residues. The CDR3 region has the DNA TGTGCCTGCGACACCGCCTGGGGGAGCAGCTCCTGGGACACCCGACAGATGTTTTTC. This translates into CACDTAWGSSSWDTRQMFF.

The chain recombines TRDV2 with TRDJ3, with 11 bases matching TRDD3. This CDR3 comprises 19 residues. With 3 bases clipped from V and 0 bases from J, the junction kept 6 bases outside the gene matches. Germline CDR1 is GEAIGNYY and CDR2 is EKD. The chain's CDR3 is CACDPLLGDTSWDTRQMFF. CDR3 coding DNA: TGTGCCTGTGACCCCCTTCTGGGGGATACCTCCTGGGACACCCGACAGATGTTTTTC.

This clone is medium-sized (0.01 to 0.1%). The sample holds other DNA sequences that translate to the same CDR3. CDR3 amino acids: CACDILGDTSSWDTRQMFF. The CDR3 DNA reads TGTGCCTGTGACATACTGGGGGATACGAGCTCCTGGGACACCCGACAGATGTTTTTC. The V call is TRDV2, the J call TRDJ3; the match to TRDD3 covers 13 bases. V lost 2 bases, J lost 0 bases, and 3 bases stayed unmatched. Germline CDR1 GEAIGNYY, CDR2 EKD. The CDR3 covers 19 residues.

This clone is judged medium-sized (0.01 to 0.1%). Other nucleotide sequences from this sample produce the same CDR3. The chain is built from TRDV2 and TRDJ3; 13 bases map to TRDD3. Germline assignment: CDR1 GEAIGNYY and CDR2 EKD. The trim removed 0 bases at V and 4 bases at J, leaving 8 bases unmatched. The CDR3 extends over 20 amino acids. CDR3 sequence reads: CACDTVLGDTLKWDTRQMFF. DNA of the CDR3: TGTGCCTGTGACACCGTACTGGGGGATACGTTAAAATGGGACACCCGACAGATGTTTTTC.

Comment on this clone: A far larger clone is only one base removed, so a read error is likely. In the same sample, other DNA sequences code for this CDR3. The chain couples TRDV2 to TRDJ3, with TRDD3 identical over 7 bases. CDR3 size: 16 residues. Germline assignment: CDR1 GEAIGNYY and CDR2 EKD. The CDR3 loop reads CACDTWGTWDTRQMFF. The CDR3 nucleotides are TGTGCCTGTGACACCTGGGGGACCTGGGACACCCGCCAGATGTTTTTC.